The 18 T cell receptor beta chains given below trace back to one sample, sequenced in a study of T cell repertoires in cytomegalovirus infection. TCRdb reanalysed the reads using MiXCR and keeps one entry per CDR3 protein. Here the sample spans hundreds of thousands of distinct CDR3 sequences, about 11% being singletons. Sequences were obtained from PBMCs. These receptors were taken from a human donor in good health (CMV status not recorded). Some clones in this sample may be carry-over from other donors' samples.

The chain joins TRBV15 to TRBJ2-1; 10 positions match TRBD2. This CDR3 spans 15 amino acids. CDR1 is LNHNV and CDR2 is YYDKDF in the germline V gene (reference sequence). V was pared by 1 base and J by 8 bases, with 5 bases of the junction left unmatched. The CDR3 reads CATSRGSGGLDEQFF. CDR3 nucleotides: TGTGCCACCAGCAGAGGTAGCGGGGGGCTGGATGAGCAGTTCTTC.

There are many counts of this clonotype. V and J are TRBV12-5 and TRBJ2-1; 8 nucleotides match TRBD1. The CDR3 runs 13 residues. CDR1 is LGHNT and CDR2 is FRNRAP in the germline V gene. V dropped 5 bases and J dropped 6; count of bases not matched to a gene: 3. The CDR3 protein is CASGQGAANEQFF. The CDR3 nucleotides are TGTGCTAGTGGTCAGGGGGCCGCCAATGAGCAGTTCTTC.

A few counts support this clonotype. This chain uses TRBV9 with TRBJ2-1; no reliable D call. V was pared by 3 bases and J by 2 bases, with 12 bases between. This CDR3 contains 15 residues. Germline CDR1 is SGDLS and CDR2 is YYNGEE. The CDR3 protein is CASSAGVRTYNEQFF. The CDR3 nucleotides are TGTGCCAGCAGCGCAGGCGTCCGAACCTACAATGAGCAGTTCTTC.

V and J are TRBV5-8 and TRBJ1-5, with a weak D call TRBD1 (5 bases). The CDR3 loop spans 18 amino acids. In germline, CDR1 is SGHTS, CDR2 YDEGEE. Trimming took off 0 bases at V and 1 base at J, with 17 bases between the two ends. CDR3 in amino acids: CASSLGDKGRESNQPQHF. DNA of the CDR3: TGTGCCAGCAGCTTGGGGGATAAGGGGCGCGAAAGCAATCAGCCCCAGCATTTT.

Regarding this clonotype: A read error may explain this, as a much larger clone is one base away. The J gene is TRBJ1-6, the V gene TRBV3-1; perhaps TRBD1 as D (5 bases). Looked up from germline, CDR1 is LGHDT and CDR2 is YNNKEL (reference sequence). CDR3 size: 15 residues. The CDR3: CDSSQGQDTASPLHF. CDR3 sequence (DNA): TGTGACAGCAGCCAAGGGCAGGACACGGCGTCACCCCTCCACTTT.

This clonotype has a count of ten or more. This chain connects TRBV12-3 or TRBV12-4 to TRBJ1-5; D might be TRBD1 (6 bases). This CDR3 is built from 15 residues. V was clipped by 5 bases and J by 2 bases, with 13 bases between them. The CDR3 bases are TGTGCCAGCAGTCGCGGACAGACCGGCAATCAGCCCCAGCATTTT. It encodes CASSRGQTGNQPQHF.

CDR3 sequence: CASSLRLAGPPHSYEQYF. CDR3 nucleotide sequence: TGTGCCAGCAGTTTAAGGCTAGCGGGGCCCCCTCACTCCTACGAGCAGTACTTC. This chain joins TRBV27 and TRBJ2-7, with 9 positions matching TRBD2. This CDR3 is 18 amino acids long. V dropped 2 bases and J dropped 0; count of bases not matched to a gene: 11. The germline V gene encodes CDR1 MNHEY and CDR2 SMNVEV (reference sequence).

This clonotype was counted only a few times. The chain recombines TRBV9 with TRBJ2-7, with 7 bases aligning to TRBD1. This CDR3 has 13 residues. Looked up from germline, CDR1 is SGDLS and CDR2 is YYNGEE. V was pared by 7 bases and J by 5 bases, with 9 bases of the junction left unmatched. The CDR3, as DNA: TGTGCCAGCGAGGGGGCCAATCGAGACGAGCAGTACTTC. Protein product: CASEGANRDEQYF.

Worth noting for this clonotype: A much larger clone differs by one base, so this may be a read error. This sequence joins TRBV7-3 and TRBJ1-1, with 7 positions matching TRBD1. Trimming took 5 bases from V and 3 from J; bases not matched to a gene: 6. Germline values: CDR1 SGHTA, CDR2 FQGTGA. CDR3 size: 14 residues. The CDR3: CASSPMQGDTEAFF. In DNA, the CDR3 is TGTGCCAGCAGCCCCATGCAGGGGGACACTGAAGCTTTCTTT.

The chain employs TRBV29-1 and TRBJ2-1; D might be TRBD2 (6 bases). V lost 2 bases and J lost 6, with 14 bases in between. The CDR3 runs 14 residues. CDR1 is SQVTM and CDR2 is ANQGSEA in the germline V gene. For the CDR3, the DNA is TGCAGCGTTGAAACCCTAGCGTCCCCCAATGAGCAGTTCTTC. Residues: CSVETLASPNEQFF.

This clonotype was detected many times. The chain has TRBV5-4 and TRBJ2-1; 13 positions agree with TRBD2. V was pared by 4 bases and J by 5 bases, with 6 bases of the junction left unmatched. This CDR3 region has 16 residues. Germline V gene sequence: CDR1 SGHNT, CDR2 YYREEE (reference sequence). The chain's CDR3 is CASSLPGTSGNNEQFF. CDR3 DNA sequence: TGTGCCAGCAGCCTCCCCGGGACTAGCGGGAACAATGAGCAGTTCTTC.

There are many counts of this clonotype. CDR3 nucleotides: TGTGCCAGCAGCCAAGATGAAGGCGAGACCCAGTACTTC. Translating gives CASSQDEGETQYF. V is TRBV4-2 and J is TRBJ2-5; D gene ambiguous. V was clipped by 0 bases and J by 5 bases, with 7 bases between them. The germline V gene encodes CDR1 LGHNA and CDR2 YNFKEQ. The CDR3 is 13 amino acids.

This clonotype was picked up a small number of times. V usage is TRBV5-5 and J usage is TRBJ1-2, with D hard to call. Per germline, CDR1 SGHKS and CDR2 YYEKEE (reference sequence). Deletions cut 4 bases from V and 4 bases from J, with 8 bases between. The CDR3 consists of 12 residues. CDR3 in amino acids: CASSMDAYGYTF. The CDR3 DNA follows: TGTGCCAGCAGCATGGATGCCTATGGCTACACCTTC. Variable domain in full (rest from reference TRBV5-5 and TRBJ1-2): DAGVTQSPTHLIKTRGQQVTLRCSPISGHKSVSWYQQVLGQGPQFIFQYYEKEERGRGNFPDRFSARQFPNYSSELNVNALLLGDSALYLCASSMDAYGYTFGSGTRLTVV.

This clonotype was counted at least ten times. The chain recombines TRBV5-4 with TRBJ2-2; 9 nucleotides align to TRBD2. V lost 8 bases and J lost 3; bases outside the gene matches: 2. This CDR3 comprises 13 residues. CDR1 is SGHNT, CDR2 YYREEE, per germline (reference sequence). The CDR3: CASLAGDTGELFF. For the CDR3, the DNA is TGTGCCAGTTTAGCGGGGGACACCGGGGAGCTGTTTTTT.

This clonotype was seen ten or more times. The genes are TRBV15 and TRBJ2-1; D gene ambiguous. Trimming took off 0 bases at V and 0 bases at J, with 9 bases between the two ends. The length of the CDR3 is 16 residues. The germline CDR1 and CDR2 sequences are LNHNV and YYDKDF (reference sequence). The CDR3 protein is CATSRDLKSSYNEQFF. For the CDR3, the DNA is TGTGCCACCAGCAGAGATCTAAAGAGCTCCTACAATGAGCAGTTCTTC.

The chain couples TRBV2 to TRBJ1-4; 9 nucleotides line up with TRBD1. Germline CDR1 SNHLY, CDR2 FYNNEI. V shed 4 bases, J shed 7 bases, and the junction held 10 bases outside the gene matches. The CDR3 spans 16 residues. CDR3 amino acids: CASSAYPQGASEKLFF. The CDR3 DNA sequence: TGTGCCAGCAGTGCCTACCCACAGGGGGCAAGTGAAAAACTGTTTTTT. Supplemented by reference TRBV2 and TRBJ1-4, the full variable domain reads EPEVTQTPSHQVTQMGQEVILRCVPISNHLYFYWYRQILGQKVEFLVSFYNNEISEKSEIFDDQFSVERPDGSNFTLKIRSTKLEDSAMYFCASSAYPQGASEKLFFGSGTQLSVL.

This clonotype has a count of ten or more. This sequence joins TRBV7-8 and TRBJ2-7; 9 bases map to TRBD1. With V trimmed by 5 bases and J by 8 bases, 10 bases remained unmatched. The CDR3 runs to 14 residues. Germline CDR1 is SGHVS and CDR2 is FQNEAQ. CDR3 amino acids: CASSQGDRVPQQYF. CDR3 DNA sequence: TGTGCCAGCAGCCAAGGGGACAGGGTCCCCCAGCAGTACTTC.

This clonotype was picked up a small number of times. The DNA of the CDR3 is TGCAGCGTTGAACGTGGGTGGCAAGGAGAGTTCTTC. Encoded protein: CSVERGWQGEFF. The rearrangement links TRBV29-1 to TRBJ2-1; D not resolved. CDR1 SQVTM and CDR2 ANQGSEA come from the germline V gene. V lost 2 bases, J lost 14 bases, and 16 bases lay in between. The CDR3 covers 12 residues.